The 15 T cell receptor beta chains below all came from one sample that was sequenced in a study of cytomegalovirus exposure and HLA in healthy donors. Profiling relied on immunoSEQ multiplex PCR, and the TCRdb table lists in-frame clones only, not all of them. The sample contains some 180,000 clones, around 80% of which appear only once. Source material: PBMCs. Receptors were obtained from a woman aged 25 to 39 in good health and CMV-seronegative.

This clone was observed a single time. V and J are TRBV6-1 and TRBJ1-2, with 8 bases identical to TRBD1. The germline V gene encodes CDR1 MNHNS and CDR2 SASEGT. The CDR3 runs to 15 residues. Trimming cost V 11 bases and J 6 bases; bases outside gene matches: 17. The CDR3 DNA reads TGTGCCGGGCGTACAGGGGGAGCTTTGAACGATGGCTACACCTTC. Its translation: CAGRTGGALNDGYTF.

The V gene is TRBV30, the J gene TRBJ1-6; D might be TRBD1 (6 bases). Per the germline V gene, CDR1 is GTSNPN and CDR2 is SVGIG (reference sequence). Trimming pared 0 bases from V and 0 bases from J, leaving 18 bases between. The CDR3 sequence is 19 residues long. The chain's CDR3 is CAWSVGGAFGSSYNSPLHF. The CDR3 region has the DNA TGTGCCTGGAGTGTGGGGGGGGCTTTTGGGAGCTCCTATAATTCACCCCTCCACTTT.

This clone came up once. The chain carries TRBV5-6 and TRBJ2-7, with D possibly matching TRBD2 (6 bases). Germline lookup yields CDR1 SGHDT and CDR2 YYEEEE. CDR3 length: 15 residues. V was pared by 3 bases and J by 1 base, with 14 bases between. This CDR3 reads CASSWRDRRSYEQYF. The CDR3 bases are TGTGCCAGCAGCTGGAGGGACCGGCGATCCTACGAGCAGTACTTC.

J is TRBJ2-7 and V is TRBV19, with D perhaps matching TRBD1 (6 bases). The V end lost 5 bases, the J end lost 9 bases, and 20 bases lay between the germline ends. Germline CDR1 and CDR2: LNHDA and SQIVND (reference sequence). The CDR3 is 14 residues long. CDR3 sequence: CASSSGTKVGLQYF. The CDR3, as DNA: TGTGCCAGTAGTTCCGGGACAAAGGTGGGCTTGCAGTACTTC.

The rearrangement joins TRBV7-6 to TRBJ2-1, with 12 bases that match TRBD2. Per the germline V gene, CDR1 is SGHVS and CDR2 is FNYEAQ. This CDR3 contains 16 residues. J was trimmed by 4 bases and V by 5 bases; bases with no gene match: 6. CDR3: CASSPSTSGGYNEQFF. In nucleotides, the CDR3 is TGTGCCAGCAGCCCATCGACTAGCGGGGGATACAATGAGCAGTTCTTC.

V and J are TRBV2 and TRBJ1-3; no definite D call. V was cut by 3 bases and J by 0 bases, with 6 bases left in between. This CDR3 contains 14 residues. CDR1 is SNHLY, CDR2 FYNNEI, per germline. CDR3 protein: CASSEGSSGNTIYF. The CDR3 nucleotides are TGTGCCAGCAGTGAGGGGAGCTCTGGAAACACCATATATTTT. Complete variable domain (other parts from reference TRBV2 and TRBJ1-3): EPEVTQTPSHQVTQMGQEVILRCVPISNHLYFYWYRQILGQKVEFLVSFYNNEISEKSEIFDDQFSVERPDGSNFTLKIRSTKLEDSAMYFCASSEGSSGNTIYFGEGSWLTVV.

The V gene is TRBV6-6, the J gene TRBJ2-2; 8 positions agree with TRBD1. J was trimmed by 5 bases and V by 5 bases; bases with no gene match: 4. CDR1 is MNHNY and CDR2 is SVGAGI in the germline V gene (reference sequence). This CDR3 has 14 amino acids. The chain's CDR3 is CASSHRGITGELFF. For the CDR3, the DNA is TGTGCCAGCAGTCACAGGGGGATTACCGGGGAGCTGTTTTTT.

The rearrangement links TRBV7-8 to TRBJ2-1; 9 bases match TRBD2. This CDR3 contains 13 residues. The V and J ends lost 5 bases and 7 bases, in that order; junction bases with no gene match: 3. From germline, CDR1 is SGHVS and CDR2 FQNEAQ. The CDR3 nucleotides are TGTGCCAGCAGCGTTAGCGGGAGAAATGAGCAGTTCTTC. It is translated as CASSVSGRNEQFF.

The chain recombines TRBV29-1 with TRBJ1-2, with D tentatively TRBD1 (6 bases). The CDR3 covers 14 residues. V was shortened by 5 bases and J by 2 bases, with 15 bases between the two germline ends. CDR1 is SQVTM and CDR2 is ANQGSEA in the germline V gene. The CDR3 region is CSVPGGQQNYGYTF. The CDR3 DNA reads TGCAGCGTTCCTGGAGGACAGCAGAACTATGGCTACACCTTC.

Note on this clone: This sample includes further DNA sequences coding for the same CDR3. This chain connects TRBV6-5 to TRBJ1-1, with TRBD1 as a possible D gene (5 bases). The CDR3 sequence is 13 residues long. Germline-derived CDR1 and CDR2 are MNHEY and SVGAGI. Trimming pared 8 bases from V and 6 bases from J, leaving 16 bases between. The CDR3 sequence: CASVGAVDAEAFF. The CDR3 bases are TGTGCCAGCGTAGGGGCAGTTGATGCTGAAGCTTTCTTT.

The V and J genes are TRBV6-6 and TRBJ1-5; 8 bases are a match to TRBD1. Germline values: CDR1 MNHNY, CDR2 SVGAGI (reference sequence). V lost 0 bases, J lost 7 bases, and 2 bases stayed unmatched. The CDR3 loop spans 14 amino acids. CDR3 DNA: TGTGCCAGCAGTTACTCGGACAGGGAGCAGCCCCAGCATTTT. It translates to CASSYSDREQPQHF.

The rearrangement links TRBV5-1 to TRBJ1-6, with TRBD1 matching 7 bases. The CDR3 totals 14 residues. The trim removed 6 bases at V and 10 bases at J, leaving 10 bases unmatched. Per the germline V gene, CDR1 is SGHRS and CDR2 is YFSETQ. CDR3 DNA: TGCGCCAGCAACACCGACAGGGCTTCATCACCCCTCCACTTT. Translated, it gives CASNTDRASSPLHF.

This chain links TRBV25-1 with TRBJ2-2, with TRBD2 matching 10 bases. Germline lookup yields CDR1 MGHDK and CDR2 SYGVNS. This CDR3 is built from 17 residues. Trimming at V came to 4 bases and at J to 6 bases, leaving 11 bases not matched to a gene. The CDR3 DNA sequence: TGTGCCAGCAGTGCACTCTCCCTAGCGGGAGTGGCCGGGGAGCTGTTTTTT. Its protein is CASSALSLAGVAGELFF.

This sequence joins TRBV30 and TRBJ1-1; maybe TRBD1 (5 bases). Between the trimmed V and J ends, which lost 5 bases and 1 base, there was a span of 17 bases. The length of the CDR3 is 15 residues. CDR1 and CDR2 (germline): GTSNPN, SVGIG (reference sequence). The CDR3 sequence is CAWLLGRQGNTEAFF. CDR3 in DNA: TGTGCCTGGCTCCTAGGTAGGCAGGGGAACACTGAAGCTTTCTTT.

The chain uses TRBV18 and TRBJ1-2; 7 bases match TRBD1. With 4 bases clipped from V and 3 bases from J, the junction kept 5 bases outside the gene matches. This CDR3 region has 14 residues. Germline CDR1 KGHSH, CDR2 LQKENI. The CDR3 DNA sequence: TGTGCCAGCTCACAGGACAGGATCGACTATGGCTACACCTTC. Protein sequence: CASSQDRIDYGYTF.